This TCR beta chain is from a study of early T cells in non-severe SARS-CoV-2 infection (dated by TCRdb to the early 2020s). Describing the broader study: TCR sequencing used bulk RNA from unsorted whole blood, so alpha and beta chains could not be paired. Beyond this particular receptor, the publication reports: VDJdb matching was skewed toward anti-spike CD8 responses and likely underestimated virus-specific expansions by missing private and CD4 specificities.

The CDR3 runs 15 amino acids, cysteine and phenylalanine included. The retained sequence is limited to the CDR3, 45 bases, with the frame set at the first base. According to the germline V gene, CDR1 reads MDHEN and CDR2 reads SYDVKM. V is reduced by 6 bases and J by 10 bases, leaving a spacing of 23 bases between them. A case-control design nested within a healthcare worker cohort in London, UK, was used, with weekly nasopharyngeal swab PCR tests and blood sampling performed. Healthcare workers were recruited between 23 and 31 March 2020, during the week of the UK lockdown, and were followed weekly for up to roughly 16 weeks. Library method: 5' RACE. Sequenced on a NextSeq 500. The TCR library protocol attached unique molecular identifiers to individual cDNA molecules to correct for sequencing error and PCR bias. Sequencing covered both TCR alpha and beta chains, and within each sample the abundances of alpha and beta sequences were tightly co-correlated. The study's own analysis went as follows. V gene, J gene and CDR3 annotation of TCR sequences was performed with Decombinator V4. TCRs were defined as expanded if a significant change between any two time points was detected under a Poisson model with p below 0.0001. TCR abundances were normalised to the total number of TCRs sequenced per sample and expressed as counts per million. TRAV1-2 paired with TRAJ12, TRAJ20 or TRAJ33 defined MAIT TCRs, while TRAV10 paired with TRAJ18 defined iNKT TCRs. VDJdb, accessed on 1 November 2021, was searched for TCRs annotated for CMV, EBV and SARS-CoV-2, and TCRs annotated for more than one antigen were excluded. TCRdb passed the public sequencing reads through fastp at Q25 and MiXCR, retaining productive beta sequences. Rows are combined by CDR3 protein, so each entry shows the most common genes and DNA. TCRdb's processing, not the study's, gives the V and J calls here. Counted in this sample were about 67,000 distinct CDR3 sequences; 11% of them appeared once. Around 4% of the sample lies in the top ten.

There are many counts of this clonotype. Its binding antigen is unknown. Qualities for individual bases were not recorded, and no much larger clone is one base off. The chain is assembled from TRBV28 and TRBJ2-3, with a tentative D call of TRBD1 or TRBD2, each matching 5 bases. Sequences were obtained from whole blood. The receptor was isolated from an adult who was a healthcare worker with PCR-confirmed SARS-CoV-2 infection or an uninfected control (not recorded which). The CDR3 reads CASRSKGTVPLAQYF. At the DNA level, the sequence is TGTGCCAGCAGATCGAAAGGGACCGTCCCCCTCGCGCAGTATTTT.